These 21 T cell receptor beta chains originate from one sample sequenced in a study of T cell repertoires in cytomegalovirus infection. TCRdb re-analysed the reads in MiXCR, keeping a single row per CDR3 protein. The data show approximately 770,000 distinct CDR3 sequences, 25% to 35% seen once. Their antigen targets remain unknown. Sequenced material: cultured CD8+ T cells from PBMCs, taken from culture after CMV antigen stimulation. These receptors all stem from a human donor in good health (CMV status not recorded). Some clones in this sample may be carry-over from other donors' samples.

CDR3 residues: CASSQPGGGTEAFF. CDR3 sequence (DNA): TGCGCCAGCAGCCAACCCGGGGGAGGCACTGAAGCTTTCTTT. The chain has TRBV4-1 and TRBJ1-1, with D perhaps matching TRBD1 (5 bases). The CDR3 has 14 amino acids. Per the germline V gene, CDR1 is MGHRA and CDR2 is YSYEKL. V lost 2 bases to trimming and J lost 4 bases, with 11 bases between them.

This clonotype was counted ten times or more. The CDR3 nucleotides read TGTGCCAGCACCAAAGACACTTTCTACGAGCAGTACTTC. The encoded protein is CASTKDTFYEQYF. The gene calls are TRBV6-1 and TRBJ2-7; D gene uncertain. This CDR3 region has 13 residues. The V gene lost 7 bases and the J gene lost 3 bases, with 13 bases spanning the gap. CDR1 and CDR2 from the germline V gene are MNHNS and SASEGT.

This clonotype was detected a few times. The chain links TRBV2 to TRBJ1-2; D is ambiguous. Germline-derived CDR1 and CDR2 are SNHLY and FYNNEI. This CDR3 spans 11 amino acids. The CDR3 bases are TGTAGCTTATTTCAGGAGGATGGCTACACCTTC. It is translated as CSLFQEDGYTF.

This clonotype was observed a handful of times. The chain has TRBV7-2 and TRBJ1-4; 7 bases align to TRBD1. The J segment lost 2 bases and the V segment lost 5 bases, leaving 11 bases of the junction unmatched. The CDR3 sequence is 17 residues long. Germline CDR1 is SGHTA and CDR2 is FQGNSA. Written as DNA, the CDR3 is TGTGCCAGCAGCCCGCGGACAGGTCCTTTGACTAATGAAAAACTGTTTTTT. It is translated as CASSPRTGPLTNEKLFF.

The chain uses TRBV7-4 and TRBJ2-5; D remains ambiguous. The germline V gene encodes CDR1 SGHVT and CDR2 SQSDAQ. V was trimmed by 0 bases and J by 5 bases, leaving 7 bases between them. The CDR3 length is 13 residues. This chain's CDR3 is CASSLARLETQYF. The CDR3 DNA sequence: TGTGCCAGCAGCTTAGCCCGCCTGGAGACCCAGTACTTC.

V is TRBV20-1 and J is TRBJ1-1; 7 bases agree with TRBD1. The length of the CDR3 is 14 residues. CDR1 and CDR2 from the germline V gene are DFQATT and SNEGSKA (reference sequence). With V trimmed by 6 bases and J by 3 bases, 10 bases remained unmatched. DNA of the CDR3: TGCAGTGCAACCGGGGGACAGTATGACACTGAAGCTTTCTTT. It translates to CSATGGQYDTEAFF.

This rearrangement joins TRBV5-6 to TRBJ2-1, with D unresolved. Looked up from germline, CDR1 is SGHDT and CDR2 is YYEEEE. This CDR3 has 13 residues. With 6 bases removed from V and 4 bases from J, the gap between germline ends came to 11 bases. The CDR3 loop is CASISTVYNEQFF. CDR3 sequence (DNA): TGTGCCAGCATCTCGACTGTGTACAATGAGCAGTTCTTC. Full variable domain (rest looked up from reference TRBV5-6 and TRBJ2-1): DAGVTQSPTHLIKTRGQQVTLRCSPKSGHDTVSWYQQALGQGPQFIFQYYEEEERQRGNFPDRFSGHQFPNYSSELNVNALLLGDSALYLCASISTVYNEQFFGPGTRLTVL.

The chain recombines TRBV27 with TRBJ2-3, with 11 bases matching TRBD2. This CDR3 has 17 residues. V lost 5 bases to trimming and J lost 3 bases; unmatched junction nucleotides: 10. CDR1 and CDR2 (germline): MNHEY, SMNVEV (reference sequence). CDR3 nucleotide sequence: TGTGCCAGCAGTGTATTAGCGGGGGGGCCGATGACAGATACGCAGTATTTT. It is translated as CASSVLAGGPMTDTQYF.

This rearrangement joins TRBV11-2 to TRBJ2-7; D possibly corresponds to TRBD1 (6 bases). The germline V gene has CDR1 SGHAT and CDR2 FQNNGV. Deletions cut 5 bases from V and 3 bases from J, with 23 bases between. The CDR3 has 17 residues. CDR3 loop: CASSQGWGHKSYYEQYV. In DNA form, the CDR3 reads TGTGCCAGCAGCCAGGGGTGGGGACACAAATCATACTACGAGCAGTACGTC.

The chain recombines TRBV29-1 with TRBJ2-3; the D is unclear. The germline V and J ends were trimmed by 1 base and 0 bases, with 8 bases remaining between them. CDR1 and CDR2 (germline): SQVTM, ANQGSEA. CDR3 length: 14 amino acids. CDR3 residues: CSVEGGISTDTQYF. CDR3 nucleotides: TGCAGCGTTGAAGGGGGAATTAGCACAGATACGCAGTATTTT.

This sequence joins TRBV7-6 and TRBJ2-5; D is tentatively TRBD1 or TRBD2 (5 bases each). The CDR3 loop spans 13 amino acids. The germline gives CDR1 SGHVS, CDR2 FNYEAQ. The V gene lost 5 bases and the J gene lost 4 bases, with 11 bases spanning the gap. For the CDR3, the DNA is TGTGCCAGCAGCCCAAGGGGACGAGAGACCCAGTACTTC. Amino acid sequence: CASSPRGRETQYF.

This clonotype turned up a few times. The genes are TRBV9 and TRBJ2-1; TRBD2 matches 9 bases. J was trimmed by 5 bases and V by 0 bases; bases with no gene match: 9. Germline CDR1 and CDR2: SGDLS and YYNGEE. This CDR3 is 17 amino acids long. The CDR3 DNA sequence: TGTGCCAGCAGCGTAGACGGGGTGGGACTAGCCGACAATGAGCAGTTCTTC. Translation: CASSVDGVGLADNEQFF.

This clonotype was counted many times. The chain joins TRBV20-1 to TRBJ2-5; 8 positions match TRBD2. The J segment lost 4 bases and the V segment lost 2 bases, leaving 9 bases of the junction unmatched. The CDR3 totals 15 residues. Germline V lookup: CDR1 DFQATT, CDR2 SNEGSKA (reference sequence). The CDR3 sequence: CSARPLAGRGETQYF. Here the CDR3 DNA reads TGCAGTGCTAGACCTTTAGCGGGGCGGGGAGAGACCCAGTACTTC.

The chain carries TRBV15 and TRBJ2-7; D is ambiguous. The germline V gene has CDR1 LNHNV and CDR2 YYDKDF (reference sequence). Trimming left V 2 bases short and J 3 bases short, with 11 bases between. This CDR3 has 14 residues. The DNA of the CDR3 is TGTGCCACCAGCAGATCTAGACCCAACTACGAGCAGTACGTC. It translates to CATSRSRPNYEQYV.

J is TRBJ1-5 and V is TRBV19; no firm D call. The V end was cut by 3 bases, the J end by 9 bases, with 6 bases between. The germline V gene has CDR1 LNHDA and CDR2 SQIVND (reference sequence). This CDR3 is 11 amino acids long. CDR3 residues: CASSMTGPQHF. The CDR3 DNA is TGTGCCAGTAGTATGACTGGGCCCCAGCATTTT.

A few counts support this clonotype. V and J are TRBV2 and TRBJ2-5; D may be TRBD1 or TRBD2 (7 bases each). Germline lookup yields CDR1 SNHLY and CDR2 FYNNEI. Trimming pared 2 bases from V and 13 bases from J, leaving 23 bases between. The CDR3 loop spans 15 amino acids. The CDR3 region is CASSELGGGAHVGYF. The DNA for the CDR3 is TGTGCCAGCAGTGAACTGGGAGGGGGCGCGCATGTAGGGTACTTC. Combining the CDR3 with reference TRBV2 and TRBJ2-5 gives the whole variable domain EPEVTQTPSHQVTQMGQEVILRCVPISNHLYFYWYRQILGQKVEFLVSFYNNEISEKSEIFDDQFSVERPDGSNFTLKIRSTKLEDSAMYFCASSELGGGAHVGYFGPGTRLLVL.

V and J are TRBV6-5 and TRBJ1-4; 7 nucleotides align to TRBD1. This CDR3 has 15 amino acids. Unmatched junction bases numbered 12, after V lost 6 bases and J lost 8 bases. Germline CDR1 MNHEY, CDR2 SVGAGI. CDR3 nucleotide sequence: TGTGCCAGCAGCTGGGGGGGGGACAGTGACGAAAAACTGTTTTTT. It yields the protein CASSWGGDSDEKLFF.

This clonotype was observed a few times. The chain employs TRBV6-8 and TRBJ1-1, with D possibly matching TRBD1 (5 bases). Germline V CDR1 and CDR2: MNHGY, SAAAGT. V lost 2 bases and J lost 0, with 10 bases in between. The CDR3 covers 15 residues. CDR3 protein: CASSYRTPLNTEAFF. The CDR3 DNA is TGTGCCAGCAGTTACCGGACACCGCTGAACACTGAAGCTTTCTTT.

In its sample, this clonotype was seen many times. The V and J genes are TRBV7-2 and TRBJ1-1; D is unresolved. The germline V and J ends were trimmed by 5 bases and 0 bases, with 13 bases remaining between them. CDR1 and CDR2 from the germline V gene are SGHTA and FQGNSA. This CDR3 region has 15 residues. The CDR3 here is CASSPLLHVNTEAFF. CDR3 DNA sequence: TGTGCCAGCAGCCCTCTCCTTCATGTGAACACTGAAGCTTTCTTT.

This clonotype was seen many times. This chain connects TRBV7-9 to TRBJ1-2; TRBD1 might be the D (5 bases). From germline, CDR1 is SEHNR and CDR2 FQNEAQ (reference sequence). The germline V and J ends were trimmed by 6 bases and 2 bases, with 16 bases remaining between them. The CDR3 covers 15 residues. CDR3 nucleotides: TGTGCCAGCAGGTCGACAGCATCAACAAACTATGGCTACACCTTC. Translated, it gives CASRSTASTNYGYTF.

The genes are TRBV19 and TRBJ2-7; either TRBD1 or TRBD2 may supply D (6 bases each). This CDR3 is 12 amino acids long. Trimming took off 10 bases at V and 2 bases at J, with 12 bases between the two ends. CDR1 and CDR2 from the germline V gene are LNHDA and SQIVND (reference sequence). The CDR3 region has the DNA TGTGCCACCCGGAGGGGGGCCTACGAGCAGTACTTC. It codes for CATRRGAYEQYF.